These 25 T cell receptor beta chains share one sample of origin, sequenced in a study of cytotoxic CD8 clonotypes in ibrutinib-treated CLL (dated by TCRdb to the early 2020s). The method was the immunoSEQ multiplex PCR assay. Here the immuneACCESS table is served through TCRdb, limited to in-frame sequences with V and J called. Missing clones are a known gap in these copies; in checked studies unresolved V genes cover under half, and the rest lacks a known reason. In all, the sample holds hundreds of thousands of clones, and 60% to 75% of those were seen once. The top ten clones comprise approximately 15% of the sample. Explained via the paper, the time point label denotes: approximately 25 months on ibrutinib. Sequences were derived from PBMCs, sampled after 24 months of ibrutinib treatment. The origin of the receptors is a human donor with chronic lymphocytic leukemia.

This sequence joins TRBV25-1 and TRBJ2-7, with TRBD2 matching 8 bases. Trimming removed 2 bases from V and 2 bases from J; junction bases left unmatched: 14. Germline CDR1 MGHDK, CDR2 SYGVNS. The CDR3 has 18 amino acids. The CDR3 DNA reads TGTGCCAGCAGTGAAAACACCTTCTCTGCGGGAGGTACCTACGAGCAGTACTTC. This codes for CASSENTFSAGGTYEQYF.

On this clone itself: The junction departs from the called germline gene at one end, perhaps through a read error. The chain is built from TRBV11-2 and TRBJ1-1; 7 bases fit TRBD1. This CDR3 is 14 amino acids long. CDR1 is SGHAT and CDR2 is FQNNGV in the germline V gene. The CDR3 DNA sequence: TGTGCCAGCCGCTTGACAGGGATGAACACTGAAGCTTTCTTT. Translation: CASRLTGMNTEAFF. Looking up the rest from reference TRBV11-2 and TRBJ1-1 gives the full variable domain: EAGVAQSPRYKIIEKRQSVAFWCNPISGHATLYWYQQILGQGPKLLIQFQNNGVVDDSQLPKDRFSAERLKGVDSTLKIQPAKLEDSAVYLCASRLTGMNTEAFFGQGTRLTVV.

The chain recombines TRBV5-6 with TRBJ2-3, with 10 bases matching TRBD2. The V gene's germline CDR1 is SGHDT and CDR2 YYEEEE. The CDR3 sequence is 19 residues long. J gave up 4 bases and V 2 bases, and 16 bases lay outside the gene matches. The CDR3 DNA reads as TGTGCCAGCAGCTTAAGGTTCCAGCGGGAGGGTTACGGGGCAGATACGCAGTATTTT. Its protein is CASSLRFQREGYGADTQYF.

The rearrangement joins TRBV15 to TRBJ1-2; D is possibly TRBD1 (5 bases). V lost 0 bases and J lost 0, with 8 bases in between. Germline CDR1 and CDR2: LNHNV and YYDKDF (reference sequence). This CDR3 region has 15 residues. CDR3 in DNA: TGTGCCACCAGCAGAGAGTGGGGGGCTAACTATGGCTACACCTTC. Encoded protein: CATSREWGANYGYTF.

V is TRBV28 and J is TRBJ1-2; TRBD1 matches at 7 bases. The CDR3 totals 13 residues. Germline assignment: CDR1 MDHEN and CDR2 SYDVKM. J was trimmed by 3 bases and V by 10 bases; bases with no gene match: 8. The DNA of the CDR3 is TGTGCCATTCCGGGACAGCAAGACTATGGCTACACCTTC. Translating gives CAIPGQQDYGYTF.

The chain has TRBV2 and TRBJ1-2; TRBD1 matches at 7 bases. The CDR3 runs to 14 residues. V lost 7 bases, J lost 5 bases, and 10 bases stayed unmatched. Germline CDR1 SNHLY, CDR2 FYNNEI. The CDR3 loop is CASIGQVWRYGYTF. The CDR3 DNA is TGTGCCAGCATAGGACAGGTTTGGCGGTATGGCTACACCTTC.

In this sample, this clone turned up a few times. V gene TRBV2 combines with J gene TRBJ2-7, with 9 positions matching TRBD1. Germline V gene lookup returns CDR1 SNHLY and CDR2 FYNNEI. V shed 5 bases and J 6 bases; nucleotides not matched to a gene: 8. CDR3 length: 14 amino acids. CDR3 amino acids: CASSTGTGNVEQYF. The CDR3 nucleotides read TGTGCCAGCAGTACCGGGACAGGGAACGTCGAGCAGTACTTC.

The chain joins TRBV7-2 to TRBJ2-3; D unclear. This CDR3 has 13 amino acids. Looked up from germline, CDR1 is SGHTA and CDR2 is FQGNSA. With 3 bases removed from V and 4 bases from J, the gap between germline ends came to 8 bases. The CDR3 nucleotides read TGTGCCAGCAGCTTTGGTGGGGCAGATACGCAGTATTTT. Encoded protein: CASSFGGADTQYF.

This chain uses TRBV28 with TRBJ2-7; the match to TRBD2 covers 9 bases. CDR1 and CDR2 from the germline V gene are MDHEN and SYDVKM. The V and J ends lost 5 bases and 2 bases, in that order; junction bases with no gene match: 4. The CDR3 runs 14 residues. The CDR3: CASSRTSVTYEQYF. As DNA, the CDR3 is TGTGCCAGCAGTCGGACTAGCGTTACCTACGAGCAGTACTTC.

The chain is built from TRBV25-1 and TRBJ1-4; 9 bases line up with TRBD1. The length of the CDR3 is 16 residues. Germline CDR1 MGHDK, CDR2 SYGVNS. V dropped 4 bases and J dropped 7; count of bases not matched to a gene: 10. CDR3 coding DNA: TGTGCCAGCAGTGGAAGACTCGGGACAGGGAGTGAAAAACTGTTTTTT. Amino acid sequence: CASSGRLGTGSEKLFF.

This clone was observed a single time. The chain is built from TRBV9 and TRBJ2-7, with D tentatively TRBD2 (6 bases). This CDR3 spans 15 amino acids. Deletions cut 2 bases from V and 1 base from J, with 13 bases between. From germline, CDR1 is SGDLS and CDR2 YYNGEE. The CDR3 DNA reads as TGTGCCAGCAGCGTTGGGCCCGGGGGTTCCTACGAGCAGTACTTC. Its protein product is CASSVGPGGSYEQYF.

This rearrangement joins TRBV28 to TRBJ1-5; D is uncertain. The ends were cut back, 3 bases at V and 3 bases at J, with 12 bases in the middle. Germline loops: CDR1 MDHEN, CDR2 SYDVKM. This CDR3 is 15 amino acids long. The CDR3 DNA follows: TGTGCCAGCAGTTTGGGCAGTCTTTACAATCAGCCCCAGCATTTT. It is translated as CASSLGSLYNQPQHF.

The CDR3 DNA follows: TGTGCCAGCAGCCCCGAGACAGGACTGAACACTGAAGCTTTCTTT. This gives the protein CASSPETGLNTEAFF. V is TRBV5-4 and J is TRBJ1-1; the D gene is possibly TRBD1 (6 bases). The germline CDR1 and CDR2 sequences are SGHNT and YYREEE (reference sequence). The ends were cut back, 4 bases at V and 0 bases at J, with 13 bases in the middle. CDR3 length equals 15 residues.

A single count supports this clone. The CDR3 DNA is TGTGCCAGCAGCCAAGATGTCGGGCACAATGAGCAGTTCTTC. It specifies CASSQDVGHNEQFF. This sequence joins TRBV4-2 and TRBJ2-1, with D uncertain. CDR1 is LGHNA, CDR2 YNFKEQ, per germline. V lost 0 bases, J lost 5 bases, and 8 bases lay in between. The CDR3 runs 14 residues.

The chain couples TRBV28 to TRBJ1-3; a weak D match, TRBD1 (6 bases). Trimming took off 8 bases at V and 6 bases at J, with 8 bases between the two ends. Germline CDR1 and CDR2: MDHEN and SYDVKM. CDR3 length: 11 amino acids. The CDR3 DNA reads TGTGCCAGCTGGGGGGCAAACACCATATATTTT. The encoded protein is CASWGANTIYF.

Concerning this clone itself: This specimen includes other DNA sequences encoding the same CDR3. The chain joins TRBV27 to TRBJ2-7; D ambiguous. Trimming cost V 3 bases and J 4 bases, with 4 bases left between them. The germline V gene has CDR1 MNHEY and CDR2 SMNVEV (reference sequence). The length of the CDR3 is 11 residues. The CDR3 nucleotides read TGTGCCAGCAGTTTGGGGTACGAGCAGTACTTC. It is translated as CASSLGYEQYF.

V usage is TRBV15 and J usage is TRBJ1-5, with 9 bases matching TRBD1. Germline lookup yields CDR1 LNHNV and CDR2 YYDKDF (reference sequence). Unmatched junction bases numbered 3, after V lost 0 bases and J lost 0 bases. This CDR3 has 17 amino acids. CDR3 DNA: TGTGCCACCAGCAGAGAGGGGACAGGGTATAGCAATCAGCCCCAGCATTTT. It yields the protein CATSREGTGYSNQPQHF.

CDR3 amino acids: CASSPGAAGANVLTF. The CDR3 bases are TGTGCCAGCAGCCCGGGGGCAGCTGGGGCCAACGTCCTGACTTTC. The gene calls are TRBV16 and TRBJ2-6; the D gene could be TRBD1 or TRBD2 (6 bases each). V gave up 4 bases and J gave up 2 bases, with 9 bases separating them. Per the germline V gene, CDR1 is KGHSY and CDR2 is FQNENV. The CDR3 sequence is 15 residues long.

This clone was recorded once. The chain has TRBV27 and TRBJ1-1; no definite D call. This CDR3 comprises 13 residues. The germline V gene has CDR1 MNHEY and CDR2 SMNVEV (reference sequence). The ends were cut back, 3 bases at V and 4 bases at J, with 9 bases in the middle. For the CDR3, the DNA is TGTGCCAGCAGTTTTCAGGCCGTCACTGAAGCTTTCTTT. This encodes CASSFQAVTEAFF.

The rearrangement links TRBV11-3 to TRBJ2-2, with 7 bases matching TRBD1. This CDR3 is 16 amino acids long. Germline CDR1 SGHNT, CDR2 YENEEA. J was trimmed by 4 bases and V by 5 bases; bases with no gene match: 10. CDR3 DNA sequence: TGTGCCAGCAGCAACAGGGGCTCCGCGGTCACCGGGGAGCTGTTTTTT. It encodes CASSNRGSAVTGELFF. The whole variable domain, filled in from reference TRBV11-3 and TRBJ2-2, reads EAGVVQSPRYKIIEKKQPVAFWCNPISGHNTLYWYLQNLGQGPELLIRYENEEAVDDSQLPKDRFSAERLKGVDSTLKIQPAELGDSAVYLCASSNRGSAVTGELFFGEGSRLTVL.

This clone turned up a few times. V and J are TRBV7-2 and TRBJ1-5, with D maybe TRBD1 (5 bases). Germline V gene data show CDR1 as SGHTA and CDR2 as FQGNSA. V dropped 4 bases and J dropped 2 bases, with 9 bases sitting between them. This CDR3 has 14 amino acids. The CDR3 reads CASSYMGGNQPQHF. Written as DNA, the CDR3 is TGTGCCAGCAGCTATATGGGGGGCAATCAGCCCCAGCATTTT.

The chain links TRBV29-1 to TRBJ2-1; 9 bases match TRBD2. The ends lost 5 bases at V and 8 bases at J; junction bases unmatched: 4. The germline CDR1 and CDR2 sequences are SQVTM and ANQGSEA. The CDR3 extends over 12 amino acids. DNA for the CDR3: TGCAGCGTTTCTAGCGGGATAGATGAGCAGTTCTTC. This translates into CSVSSGIDEQFF.

A word on this clone: The identical CDR3 is also encoded by other nucleotide sequences in the sample. The chain uses TRBV18 and TRBJ2-7; a weak D match, TRBD2 (5 bases). Germline values: CDR1 KGHSH, CDR2 LQKENI. The CDR3 is made up of 13 amino acids. The ends were cut back, 1 base at V and 3 bases at J, with 7 bases in the middle. The CDR3 sequence is CASSPRGIYEQYF. Written as DNA, the CDR3 is TGTGCCAGCTCACCACGAGGGATCTACGAGCAGTACTTC.

This chain uses TRBV28 with TRBJ1-5, with 12 bases identical to TRBD1. Germline assignment: CDR1 MDHEN and CDR2 SYDVKM. J gave up 7 bases and V 6 bases, and 7 bases lay outside the gene matches. The CDR3 is made up of 15 amino acids. CDR3 nucleotide sequence: TGTGCCAGCAGGGTCGGGACAGGGGGCAGACAGCCCCAGCATTTT. Translated: CASRVGTGGRQPQHF.

This clone came up once. The chain couples TRBV7-9 to TRBJ1-2, with TRBD1 identical over 8 bases. Germline CDR1 SEHNR, CDR2 FQNEAQ (reference sequence). The V gene end was trimmed by 3 bases and the J gene end by 6 bases; junction bases not matched to a gene: 3. The CDR3 covers 13 residues. CDR3 bases: TGTGCCAGCAGCTTCGCAGGGGGCGATGGCTACACCTTC. Protein: CASSFAGGDGYTF.